These 30 T cell receptor beta chains originate from one sample sequenced in a study of metastatic and nonmetastatic thyroid tumors (dated by TCRdb to about 2020). Library preparation used PCR. Sequenced on an Illumina HiSeq 4000. The public sequencing data were trimmed at Q25 with fastp and processed into clonotypes with MiXCR by TCRdb, which kept only in-frame beta chains. This sample gives about 12,000 clones in total; approximately 33% of them show up just once. Over 9.5% of the sample comes from the top ten. No treatment had been received by any patient before thyroid surgery. Sequenced: tumor tissue. These receptors originate from a male donor with papillary thyroid cancer or a benign thyroid nodule (not recorded which). Some clones in this sample may be carry-over from other donors' samples.

V usage is TRBV10-3 and J usage is TRBJ2-2; D assignment may be TRBD1 or TRBD2 (5 bases each). Trimming took 9 bases from V and 3 from J, leaving 17 bases between them. This CDR3 has 15 residues. Germline CDR1 and CDR2: ENHRY and SYGVKD. The CDR3 region is CAMSIPGPHTGELFF. CDR3 DNA: TGTGCCATGTCGATACCGGGACCCCACACCGGGGAGCTGTTTTTT.

Notes on this clone: Other nucleotide sequences from this sample produce the same CDR3. This rearrangement joins TRBV5-1 to TRBJ1-4; TRBD1 agrees at 7 bases. Germline loops: CDR1 SGHRS, CDR2 YFSETQ. Unmatched junction bases numbered 7, after V lost 5 bases and J lost 0 bases. The CDR3 loop spans 16 amino acids. The CDR3 DNA sequence: TGCGCCAGCAGTTACACAGGGGCTGCAACTAATGAAAAACTGTTTTTT. The encoded protein is CASSYTGAATNEKLFF.

This sequence joins TRBV5-1 and TRBJ2-1, with 7 positions matching TRBD2. The length of the CDR3 is 14 residues. V shed 4 bases, J shed 5 bases, and the junction held 6 bases outside the gene matches. Germline lookup yields CDR1 SGHRS and CDR2 YFSETQ. In DNA form, the CDR3 reads TGCGCCAGCAGCCTTGAAGGGACTAACAATGAGCAGTTCTTC. Translation gives CASSLEGTNNEQFF. The whole variable domain, filled in from reference TRBV5-1 and TRBJ2-1, reads KAGVTQTPRYLIKTRGQQVTLSCSPISGHRSVSWYQQTPGQGLQFLFEYFSETQRNKGNFPGRFSGRQFSNSRSEMNVSTLELGDSALYLCASSLEGTNNEQFFGPGTRLTVL.

The chain has TRBV6-1 and TRBJ2-7; tentatively, D is TRBD1 (5 bases). Trimming removed 0 bases at V and 3 bases at J, with 12 bases between. The V gene's germline CDR1 is MNHNS and CDR2 SASEGT. CDR3 length equals 15 residues. The CDR3 here is CASSEALGVFYEQYF. DNA of the CDR3: TGTGCCAGCAGTGAAGCGTTAGGGGTTTTCTACGAGCAGTACTTC.

This clone was seen a few times. V and J are TRBV3-1 and TRBJ2-3; 9 bases are shared with TRBD2. The V and J ends lost 4 bases and 2 bases, in that order; junction bases with no gene match: 4. CDR3 length: 15 residues. Looked up from germline, CDR1 is LGHDT and CDR2 is YNNKEL (reference sequence). CDR3 sequence reads: CASSLRTSDTDTQYF. CDR3 sequence (DNA): TGTGCCAGCAGCCTGCGGACTAGCGACACAGATACGCAGTATTTT.

This CDR3 is CASSVITGELFF. The CDR3 coding sequence is TGTGCCAGCAGTGTGATTACCGGGGAGCTGTTTTTT. The chain combines TRBV6-1 with TRBJ2-2; no clear D gene. The germline V and J ends were trimmed by 4 bases and 5 bases, with 5 bases remaining between them. CDR3 length: 12 amino acids. Germline V gives CDR1 MNHNS, CDR2 SASEGT.

This chain joins TRBV19 and TRBJ1-5, with D perhaps TRBD1 (6 bases). The CDR3 spans 17 residues. The germline gives CDR1 LNHDA, CDR2 SQIVND (reference sequence). With 0 bases removed from V and 0 bases from J, the gap between germline ends came to 12 bases. The CDR3 region is CASSIDFGQHSNQPQHF. The CDR3 bases are TGTGCCAGTAGTATAGATTTTGGACAGCATAGCAATCAGCCCCAGCATTTT.

The chain recombines TRBV20-1 with TRBJ1-6; TRBD1 is a possible D gene (5 bases). Germline CDR1 reads DFQATT; CDR2 reads SNEGSKA (reference sequence). The CDR3 spans 12 residues. V lost 0 bases, J lost 11 bases, and 8 bases lay in between. DNA of the CDR3: TGCAGTGCTAGAGATCAGGGACCACCCCTCCACTTT. Translated: CSARDQGPPLHF.

By share, this clone counts as medium-sized. The chain is built from TRBV5-6 and TRBJ1-4, with 11 positions matching TRBD1. The CDR3 is made up of 15 amino acids. V was pared by 3 bases and J by 9 bases, with 7 bases of the junction left unmatched. Germline V gives CDR1 SGHDT, CDR2 YYEEEE. The DNA for the CDR3 is TGTGCCAGCAGCTCCCTGGGACAGGGGGATAAAAAACTGTTTTTT. Protein product: CASSSLGQGDKKLFF.

This clone was detected only a few times. This sequence joins TRBV7-8 and TRBJ1-2; 9 bases line up with TRBD1. The ends lost 4 bases at V and 5 bases at J; junction bases unmatched: 8. This CDR3 region has 15 residues. The V gene's germline CDR1 is SGHVS and CDR2 FQNEAQ. The chain's CDR3 is CASSSSTGGSYGYTF. The CDR3 nucleotides are TGTGCCAGCAGCTCCTCGACAGGGGGTTCGTATGGCTACACCTTC.

In its sample, this clone was seen a few times. This chain connects TRBV28 to TRBJ2-7; D is ambiguous. From germline, CDR1 is MDHEN and CDR2 SYDVKM. Trimming shortened V by 6 bases and J by 5 bases, and 11 bases separated the two germline ends. The CDR3 contains 12 residues. The CDR3 is CASRLRYHEQYF. The DNA of the CDR3 is TGTGCCAGCAGGTTAAGGTACCACGAGCAGTACTTC.

The chain joins TRBV7-8 to TRBJ2-1; no clear D. Per the germline V gene, CDR1 is SGHVS and CDR2 is FQNEAQ. Trimming took 5 bases from V and 4 from J, leaving 12 bases between them. The CDR3 runs to 14 residues. The CDR3 DNA sequence: TGTGCCAGCAGCCCCGGTGCTGCTTACAATGAGCAGTTCTTC. Translating it yields CASSPGAAYNEQFF.

The CDR3: CASTPTLGSSNYGYTF. The CDR3 DNA reads as TGTGCCAGCACCCCGACACTTGGGTCTTCTAACTATGGCTACACCTTC. The V gene is TRBV6-1, the J gene TRBJ1-2; no clear D gene. Germline CDR1 MNHNS, CDR2 SASEGT. The CDR3 is made up of 16 amino acids. Trimming removed 7 bases from V and 0 bases from J, with 18 bases in between.

This clone appeared a few times. The V gene is TRBV3-1, the J gene TRBJ2-5; 12 positions match TRBD2. V shed 0 bases, J shed 5 bases, and the junction held 16 bases outside the gene matches. The germline CDR1 and CDR2 sequences are LGHDT and YNNKEL (reference sequence). This CDR3 comprises 20 residues. The CDR3: CASSQDRIRLAGEGGETQYF. The CDR3 nucleotides are TGTGCCAGCAGCCAAGATCGTATTCGACTAGCGGGAGAGGGGGGGGAGACCCAGTACTTC.

This clone was counted a few times. This chain joins TRBV6-5 and TRBJ1-5, with a weak D call TRBD1 (5 bases). Germline V gene lookup returns CDR1 MNHEY and CDR2 SVGAGI. The CDR3 totals 14 residues. The germline V and J ends were trimmed by 4 bases and 6 bases, with 13 bases remaining between them. In DNA, the CDR3 is TGTGCCAGCAGTTTCAGGGAGTGGGGTCAGCCCCAGCATTTT. It codes for CASSFREWGQPQHF.

This clone is medium-sized by share. The V gene is TRBV6-1, the J gene TRBJ1-2; TRBD1 agrees at 8 bases. Germline CDR1 is MNHNS and CDR2 is SASEGT. V dropped 4 bases and J dropped 8; count of bases not matched to a gene: 9. The CDR3 has 14 amino acids. The CDR3 nucleotides read TGTGCCAGCAGTGGCTACAGGGGGGAAGGAGGCTACACCTTC. It translates to CASSGYRGEGGYTF.

The gene calls are TRBV15 and TRBJ2-3; D is ambiguous. The CDR3 totals 12 residues. The germline CDR1 and CDR2 sequences are LNHNV and YYDKDF (reference sequence). With 7 bases removed from V and 4 bases from J, the gap between germline ends came to 9 bases. This CDR3 reads CATNQPPDTQYF. The CDR3 DNA reads as TGTGCCACCAATCAGCCGCCAGATACGCAGTATTTT.

This clone is judged medium-sized. CDR3 in amino acids: CASSPMGWASGANVLTF. The CDR3, as DNA: TGTGCCAGCAGCCCCATGGGGTGGGCTTCTGGGGCCAACGTCCTGACTTTC. This rearrangement joins TRBV28 to TRBJ2-6, with no clear D. V lost 6 bases to trimming and J lost 1 base, with 16 bases between them. The CDR3 runs to 17 residues. In germline, CDR1 is MDHEN, CDR2 SYDVKM.

This clone was counted a few times. V usage is TRBV6-1 and J usage is TRBJ2-3; possibly TRBD1 or TRBD2 for D (5 bases each). The germline V and J ends were trimmed by 6 bases and 6 bases, with 10 bases remaining between them. This CDR3 is 12 amino acids long. Per the germline V gene, CDR1 is MNHNS and CDR2 is SASEGT. CDR3 nucleotides: TGTGCCAGCAGCCGGGACCGGGATACGCAGTATTTT. Amino acids: CASSRDRDTQYF.

The V gene is TRBV30, the J gene TRBJ2-5; no firm D call. CDR1 is GTSNPN, CDR2 SVGIG, per germline (reference sequence). Trimming pared 0 bases from V and 5 bases from J, leaving 10 bases between. This CDR3 is built from 13 residues. CDR3 in DNA: TGTGCCTGGAGTGTAAGAAGGGTTGAGACCCAGTACTTC. Its protein product is CAWSVRRVETQYF.

This clone was recorded many times. The rearrangement joins TRBV29-1 to TRBJ1-1; no clear D gene. The CDR3 runs 11 residues. V lost 6 bases and J 5 bases, leaving 10 bases between the germline ends. Germline V lookup: CDR1 SQVTM, CDR2 ANQGSEA. In DNA form, the CDR3 reads TGCAGCGTCCATACCCGGACTGAAGCTTTCTTT. Its translation: CSVHTRTEAFF.

The rearrangement joins TRBV18 to TRBJ1-1; weak D call: TRBD1 (6 bases). The CDR3 sequence is 13 residues long. The V end lost 0 bases, the J end lost 14 bases, and 16 bases lay between the germline ends. Germline V gives CDR1 KGHSH, CDR2 LQKENI. CDR3 amino acids: CASSPPGRQGWFF. In nucleotides, the CDR3 is TGTGCCAGCTCACCACCGGGGCGTCAGGGGTGGTTCTTT.

This chain connects TRBV7-8 to TRBJ2-1, with 12 bases matching TRBD2. After removal of 1 base from V and 0 bases from J, the junction contained 4 bases not matched to a gene. CDR1 and CDR2 from the germline V gene are SGHVS and FQNEAQ. This CDR3 region has 18 residues. CDR3 sequence reads: CASSLGLAGESSYNEQFF. The CDR3 region has the DNA TGTGCCAGCAGCTTAGGACTAGCGGGAGAGAGCTCCTACAATGAGCAGTTCTTC.

This clone was found a few times. This rearrangement joins TRBV6-5 to TRBJ1-1; D is unclear. Germline CDR1 is MNHEY and CDR2 is SVGAGI. This CDR3 comprises 12 residues. The ends were cut back, 4 bases at V and 8 bases at J, with 11 bases in the middle. The CDR3 DNA reads TGTGCCAGCAGTTCGGCCAGCAGGGAAGCTTTCTTT. Its translation is CASSSASREAFF.

The chain combines TRBV30 with TRBJ1-4; D is unresolved. The CDR3 extends over 11 amino acids. The ends were cut back, 8 bases at V and 8 bases at J, with 12 bases in the middle. CDR1 is GTSNPN and CDR2 is SVGIG in the germline V gene (reference sequence). The CDR3 DNA reads as TGTGCCACTAAGGGAGACGAAAAACTGTTTTTT. Protein product: CATKGDEKLFF.

The table lists this clone with a few counts. This rearrangement joins TRBV6-1 to TRBJ1-1, with D possibly being TRBD1 (5 bases). Trimming shortened V by 7 bases and J by 2 bases, and 20 bases separated the two germline ends. Germline V gives CDR1 MNHNS, CDR2 SASEGT. The CDR3 is made up of 16 amino acids. The CDR3 loop is CASKQIEGTENTEAFF. The CDR3, as DNA: TGTGCCAGCAAACAGATCGAAGGGACGGAAAACACTGAAGCTTTCTTT.

The V gene is TRBV30, the J gene TRBJ1-6; 9 nucleotides match TRBD1. CDR1 and CDR2 (germline): GTSNPN, SVGIG (reference sequence). The CDR3 contains 15 residues. V trimming: 2 bases; J trimming: 10 bases; junction bases outside the gene matches: 9. CDR3 amino acids: CAWSRGTGMESPLHF. The CDR3 DNA reads as TGTGCCTGGAGTCGGGGGACAGGGATGGAATCACCCCTCCACTTT.

The chain joins TRBV7-6 to TRBJ1-1; D is uncertain. The CDR3 runs 14 residues. Germline CDR1 is SGHVS and CDR2 is FNYEAQ. Trimming shortened V by 4 bases and J by 3 bases, and 12 bases separated the two germline ends. In DNA, the CDR3 is TGTGCCAGCAGCTCGAACGGAGATTACACTGAAGCTTTCTTT. Protein sequence: CASSSNGDYTEAFF.

The chain combines TRBV5-1 with TRBJ2-3; the match to TRBD1 covers 8 bases. V was pared by 1 base and J by 4 bases, with 5 bases of the junction left unmatched. The CDR3 contains 15 residues. The germline CDR1 and CDR2 sequences are SGHRS and YFSETQ. The CDR3 region is CASSLLTGAADTQYF. The DNA of the CDR3 is TGCGCCAGCAGCTTGCTGACAGGGGCAGCAGATACGCAGTATTTT.

The chain joins TRBV27 to TRBJ1-6; D gene uncertain. Trimming removed 6 bases from V and 7 bases from J, with 16 bases in between. This CDR3 is built from 15 residues. CDR1 is MNHEY and CDR2 is SMNVEV in the germline V gene (reference sequence). The CDR3 reads CASSPGVVKNSPLHF. In DNA form, the CDR3 reads TGTGCCAGCAGCCCCGGGGTCGTAAAAAATTCACCCCTCCACTTT.